The clone carrying this T cell receptor (beta chain) has at least ten counts. Antigen specificity is unknown. TCR libraries were built in bulk with a published protocol and specific TCR primers. From the PCR reads, TCRdb called clonotypes with MiXCR, one entry per CDR3 protein. The sample yields about 630,000 distinct CDR3 sequences, 25% seen once. The record originates from a study of molecular identifiers for immune sequencing clone quantification. Study-wide results and caveats: Reports indicate spiked Jurkat TCR RNA from one cell could be found among about a million naive cells. Effector cells kept over 98% of their molecules in clones above 20 RNA copies, while naive cells kept under 1% there.

The CDR3 has 10 residues. Germline CDR1 SQVTM, CDR2 ANQGSEA. Material: naive CD8+ T cells from blood, with Jurkat cell RNA spiked in. The subset: FACS-sorted CD8+CD4-CCR7+CD45RA+ naive T cells. The chain recombines TRBV29-1 with TRBJ2-5; D is tentatively TRBD1 or TRBD2 (5 bases each). The receptor was derived from a human donor in good health. Some libraries in this study had Jurkat cell RNA spiked in. The CDR3 DNA is TGCGGGGGTATCCAAGAGACCCAGTACTTC. Encoded protein: CGGIQETQYF. Full variable domain (outside the CDR3, taken from reference TRBV29-1 and TRBJ2-5): SAVISQKPSRDICQRGTSLTIQCQVDSQVTMMFWYRQQPGQSLTLIATANQGSEATYESGFVIDKFPISRPNLTFSTLTVSNMSPEDSSIYLCGGIQETQYFGPGTRLLVL.